The 4 T cell receptor beta chains below all came from one sample that was sequenced in a study of shared clonotypes between healthy human individuals. Assay used: immunoSEQ multiplex PCR; TCRdb lists only in-frame clones, some missing. The sample has about 1.5 million clones; 96% are singletons. Source material: naive CD4+ T cells sorted from blood. Subset reported: CD45RA+ positively selected. Receptors were obtained from a man aged 25-40 years in good health.

The chain uses TRBV9 and TRBJ1-2; D is unresolved. Trimming removed 0 bases at V and 8 bases at J, with 17 bases between. The germline V gene encodes CDR1 SGDLS and CDR2 YYNGEE. This CDR3 comprises 15 residues. The CDR3 bases are TGTGCCAGCAGCGTAGGGGCAGGCCTAGGATGGGGCTACACCTTC. Amino acid sequence: CASSVGAGLGWGYTF.

V is TRBV7-9 and J is TRBJ2-1; D is ambiguous. Germline values: CDR1 SEHNR, CDR2 FQNEAQ (reference sequence). The CDR3 runs 13 residues. V lost 1 base, J lost 8 bases, and 9 bases lay in between. CDR3 protein: CASSLVGFYEQFF. CDR3 nucleotides: TGTGCCAGCAGCTTAGTGGGGTTCTATGAGCAGTTCTTC.

The V and J genes are TRBV19 and TRBJ2-7; 9 bases are shared with TRBD1. This CDR3 region has 15 residues. V lost 5 bases to trimming and J lost 3 bases; unmatched junction nucleotides: 8. Germline loops: CDR1 LNHDA, CDR2 SQIVND (reference sequence). CDR3 loop: CASSPRGQGGYEQYF. DNA of the CDR3: TGTGCCAGTAGTCCCCGGGGACAGGGTGGCTACGAGCAGTACTTC.

This clone was recorded once. The rearrangement links TRBV19 to TRBJ2-2; 7 positions agree with TRBD2. CDR3 size: 15 residues. Losses at the gene ends were 5 bases for V and 1 base for J; bases not matched to a gene: 4. Germline-derived CDR1 and CDR2 are LNHDA and SQIVND (reference sequence). This chain's CDR3 is CASSLLARNTGELFF. The DNA of the CDR3 is TGTGCCAGTAGTTTACTAGCGCGGAACACCGGGGAGCTGTTTTTT. Based on the CDR3 plus reference TRBV19 and TRBJ2-2, the full variable domain is DGGITQSPKYLFRKEGQNVTLSCEQNLNHDAMYWYRQDPGQGLRLIYYSQIVNDFQKGDIAEGYSVSREKKESFPLTVTSAQKNPTAFYLCASSLLARNTGELFFGEGSRLTVL.